This T cell receptor (beta chain) was identified in a study of naive and memory T cell subsets. The beta constant-region primer was an equimolar mix of two oligonucleotides covering TRBC1 and TRBC2. Ligated cDNA was amplified by four rounds of PCR with nested alpha and beta constant-region primers and SP2. TCRdb fed the UMI-ligation and nested PCR reads into MiXCR, producing one record per CDR3 protein. The sample lists roughly 140,000 distinct CDR3 sequences, about a sixth occurring once. The length of the CDR3 is 15 residues. V shed 1 base, J shed 4 bases, and the junction held 4 bases outside the gene matches. Germline V lookup: CDR1 SGHTA, CDR2 FQGNSA.

The chain employs TRBV7-2 and TRBJ2-3; TRBD2 matches 8 bases. Sequenced input: naive CD4+ T cells from blood. The source is a human donor in good health. The chain's CDR3 is CASSLGREAADTQYF. Here the CDR3 DNA reads TGTGCCAGCAGCTTAGGGCGGGAGGCTGCAGATACGCAGTATTTT.